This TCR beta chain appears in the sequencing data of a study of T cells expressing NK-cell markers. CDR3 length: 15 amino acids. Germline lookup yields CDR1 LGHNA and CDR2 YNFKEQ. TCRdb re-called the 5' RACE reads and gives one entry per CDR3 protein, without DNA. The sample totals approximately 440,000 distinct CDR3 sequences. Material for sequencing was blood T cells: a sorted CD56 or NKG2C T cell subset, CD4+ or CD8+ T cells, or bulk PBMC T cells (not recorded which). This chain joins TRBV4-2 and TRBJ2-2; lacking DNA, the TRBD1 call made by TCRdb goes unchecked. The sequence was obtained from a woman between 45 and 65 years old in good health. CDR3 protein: CASSLNLQGTGELFF.